Each of the 5 T cell receptor delta chains below was sequenced from the same sample in a study of gamma-delta T cells after stem cell transplantation. TCRdb re-called clones from the RT-PCR reads via CATT. The sample has some 1,300 delta-chain clones; approximately 3.6% are singletons. Sequenced: gamma-delta T cells. Every receptor here comes from a human donor. It is not recorded whose cells these are; they may come from a transplant donor.

By frequency in the sample, this clone is large. The chain is built from TRDV2 and TRDJ1, with D perhaps TRDD3 (6 bases). Germline V CDR1 and CDR2: GEAIGNYY, EKD. The CDR3 loop spans 14 amino acids. V lost 0 bases and J lost 3, with 10 bases in between. The CDR3 DNA reads TGTGCCTGTGACACCATAGGGGATCCCGATAAACTCATCTTT. This gives the protein CACDTIGDPDKLIF.

In its sample, this clone was seen a few times. A much larger clone differs by one base, so this may be a read error. The chain employs TRDV2 and TRDJ1; 13 bases fit TRDD3. The CDR3 covers 17 residues. Germline assignment: CDR1 GEAIGNYY and CDR2 EKD. The CDR3 loop reads CARDPVLGDTRRNKLIF. The CDR3 bases are TGTGCCCGTGACCCAGTACTGGGGGATACGCGTAGGAATAAACTCATCTTT.

A remark on this clone: The sample contains more than one DNA sequence encoding this CDR3. The chain couples TRDV2 to TRDJ1; tentative D call: TRDD3 (5 bases). Trimming took off 1 base at V and 0 bases at J, with 23 bases between the two ends. The CDR3 sequence is 19 residues long. Looked up from germline, CDR1 is GEAIGNYY and CDR2 is EKD. The CDR3 loop reads CACDTVKGATTVYTDKLIF. CDR3 sequence (DNA): TGTGCCTGTGACACGGTAAAGGGGGCGACGACAGTTTACACCGATAAACTCATCTTT.

Note on this clone: Given a much more abundant clone one base away, this may be a read error. V gene TRDV2 combines with J gene TRDJ3; 11 bases match TRDD3. CDR1 and CDR2 from the germline V gene are GEAIGNYY and EKD. The CDR3 spans 20 residues. The CDR3 DNA is TGTGCCTGTGACACCGCTGGGGGATACTCATCATCCTGGGGCACCCGACAGATGTTTTTC. Its protein is CACDTAGGYSSSWGTRQMFF.

This clone was counted only a few times. This chain joins TRDV2 and TRDJ1; TRDD3 agrees at 12 bases. After removal of 3 bases from V and 0 bases from J, the junction contained 7 bases not matched to a gene. The germline V gene has CDR1 GEAIGNYY and CDR2 EKD. The CDR3 length is 17 residues. CDR3 in DNA: TGTGCCTGTGACTCTCTGGGGGATACGGAGGACACCGATAAACTCATCTTT. Residues: CACDSLGDTEDTDKLIF.